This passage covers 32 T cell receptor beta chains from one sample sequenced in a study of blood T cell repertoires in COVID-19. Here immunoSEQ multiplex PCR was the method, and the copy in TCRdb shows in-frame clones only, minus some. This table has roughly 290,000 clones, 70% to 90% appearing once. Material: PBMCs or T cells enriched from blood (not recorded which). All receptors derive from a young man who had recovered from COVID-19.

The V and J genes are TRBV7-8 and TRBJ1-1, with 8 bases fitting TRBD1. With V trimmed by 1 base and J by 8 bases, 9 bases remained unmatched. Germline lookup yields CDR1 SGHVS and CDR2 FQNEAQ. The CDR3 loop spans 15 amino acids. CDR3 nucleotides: TGTGCCAGCAGCTTAGTGTTTAGGCAGGGGGCAGAAGCTTTCTTT. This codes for CASSLVFRQGAEAFF.

In DNA form, the CDR3 reads TGTGCCACGCGAGACAGGGTTACAGAGACCCAGTACTTC. This gives the protein CATRDRVTETQYF. The rearrangement uses TRBV2 and TRBJ2-5, with 7 bases identical to TRBD1. The junction had 9 bases not matched to a gene; V was cut back by 10 bases and J by 4 bases. The CDR3 has 13 residues. Germline assignment: CDR1 SNHLY and CDR2 FYNNEI. The full variable domain, in which reference TRBV2 and TRBJ2-5 provide the parts outside the CDR3, is EPEVTQTPSHQVTQMGQEVILRCVPISNHLYFYWYRQILGQKVEFLVSFYNNEISEKSEIFDDQFSVERPDGSNFTLKIRSTKLEDSAMYFCATRDRVTETQYFGPGTRLLVL.

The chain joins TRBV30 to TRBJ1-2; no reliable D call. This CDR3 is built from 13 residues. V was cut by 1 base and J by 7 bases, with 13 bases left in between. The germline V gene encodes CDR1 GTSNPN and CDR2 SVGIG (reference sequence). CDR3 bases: TGTGCCTGGAGTGCCCTACACGGACTTGGCTACACCTTC. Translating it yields CAWSALHGLGYTF.

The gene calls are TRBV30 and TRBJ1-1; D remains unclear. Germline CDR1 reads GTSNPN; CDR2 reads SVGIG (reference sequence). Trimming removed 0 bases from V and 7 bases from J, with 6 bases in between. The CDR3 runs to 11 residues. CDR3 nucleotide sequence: TGTGCCTGGAGTGTACGACTTGAAGCTTTCTTT. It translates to CAWSVRLEAFF.

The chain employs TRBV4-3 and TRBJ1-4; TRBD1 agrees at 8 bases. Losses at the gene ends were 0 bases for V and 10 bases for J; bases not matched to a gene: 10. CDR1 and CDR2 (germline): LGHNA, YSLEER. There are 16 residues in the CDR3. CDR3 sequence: CASSQDWTGSWVKLFF. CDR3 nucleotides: TGCGCCAGCAGCCAAGATTGGACAGGGTCTTGGGTAAAACTGTTTTTT.

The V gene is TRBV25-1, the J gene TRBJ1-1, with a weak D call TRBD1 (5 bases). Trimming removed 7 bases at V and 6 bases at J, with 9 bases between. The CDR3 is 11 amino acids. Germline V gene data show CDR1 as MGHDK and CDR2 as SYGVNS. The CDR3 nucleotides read TGTGCCAGCAATGCGGGGCCTGAAGCTTTCTTT. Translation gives CASNAGPEAFF.

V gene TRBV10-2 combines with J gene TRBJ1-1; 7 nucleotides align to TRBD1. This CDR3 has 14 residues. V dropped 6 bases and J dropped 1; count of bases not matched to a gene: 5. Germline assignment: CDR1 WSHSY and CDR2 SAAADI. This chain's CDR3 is CASRSGTANTEAFF. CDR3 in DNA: TGCGCCAGCAGGTCGGGGACAGCGAACACTGAAGCTTTCTTT.

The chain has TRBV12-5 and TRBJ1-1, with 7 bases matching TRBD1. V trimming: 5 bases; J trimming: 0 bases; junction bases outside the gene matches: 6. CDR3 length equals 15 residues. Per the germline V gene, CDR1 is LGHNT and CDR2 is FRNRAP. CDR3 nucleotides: TGTGCTAGTGGTCACCTACAGGGGATGAACACTGAAGCTTTCTTT. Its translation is CASGHLQGMNTEAFF.

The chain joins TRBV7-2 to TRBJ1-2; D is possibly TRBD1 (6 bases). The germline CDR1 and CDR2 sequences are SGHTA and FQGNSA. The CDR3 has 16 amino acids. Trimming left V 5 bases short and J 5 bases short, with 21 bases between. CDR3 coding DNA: TGTGCCAGCAGCATAACGGGCCGAGAACAGGGTTATGGCTACACCTTC. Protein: CASSITGREQGYGYTF. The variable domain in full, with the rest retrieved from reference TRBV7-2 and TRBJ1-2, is GAGVSQSPSNKVTEKGKDVELRCDPISGHTALYWYRQSLGQGLEFLIYFQGNSAPDKSGLPSDRFSAERTGGSVSTLTIQRTQQEDSAVYLCASSITGREQGYGYTFGSGTRLTVV.

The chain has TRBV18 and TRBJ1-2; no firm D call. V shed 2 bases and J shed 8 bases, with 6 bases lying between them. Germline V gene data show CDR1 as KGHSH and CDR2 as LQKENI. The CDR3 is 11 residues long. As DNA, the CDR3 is TGTGCCAGCTCACCAGTCGAGGGCTACACCTTC. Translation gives CASSPVEGYTF. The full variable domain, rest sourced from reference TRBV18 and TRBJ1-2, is NAGVMQNPRHLVRRRGQEARLRCSPMKGHSHVYWYRQLPEEGLKFMVYLQKENIIDESGMPKERFSAEFPKEGPSILRIQQVVRGDSAAYFCASSPVEGYTFGSGTRLTVV.

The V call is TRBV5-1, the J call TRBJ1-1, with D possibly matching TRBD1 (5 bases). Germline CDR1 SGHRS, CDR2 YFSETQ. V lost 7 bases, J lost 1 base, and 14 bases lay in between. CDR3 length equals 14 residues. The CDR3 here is CASLEGAGNTEAFF. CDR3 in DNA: TGCGCCAGCCTCGAAGGGGCTGGGAACACTGAAGCTTTCTTT.

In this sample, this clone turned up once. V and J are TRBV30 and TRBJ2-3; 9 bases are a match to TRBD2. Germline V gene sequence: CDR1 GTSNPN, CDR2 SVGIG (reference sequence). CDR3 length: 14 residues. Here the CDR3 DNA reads TGTGCGCGGAGGCGGGGGGGAAGCACAGATACGCAGTATTTT. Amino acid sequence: CARRRGGSTDTQYF.

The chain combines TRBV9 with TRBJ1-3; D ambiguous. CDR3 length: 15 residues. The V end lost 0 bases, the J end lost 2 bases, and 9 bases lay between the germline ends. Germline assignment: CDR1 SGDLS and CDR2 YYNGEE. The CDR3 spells CASSVGSATGNTIYF. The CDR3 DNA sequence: TGTGCCAGCAGCGTAGGAAGCGCCACTGGAAACACCATATATTTT.

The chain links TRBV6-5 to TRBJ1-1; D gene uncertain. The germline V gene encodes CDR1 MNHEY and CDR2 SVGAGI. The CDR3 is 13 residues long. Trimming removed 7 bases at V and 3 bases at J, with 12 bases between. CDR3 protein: CASNRGSDTEAFF. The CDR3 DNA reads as TGTGCCAGCAACCGAGGGAGTGACACTGAAGCTTTCTTT.

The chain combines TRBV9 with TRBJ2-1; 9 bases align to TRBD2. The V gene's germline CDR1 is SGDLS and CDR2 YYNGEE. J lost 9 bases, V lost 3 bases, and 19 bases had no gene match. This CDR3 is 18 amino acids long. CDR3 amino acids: CASSDRPATSGSRAEQFF. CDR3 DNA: TGTGCCAGCAGCGATAGACCAGCGACTAGCGGTAGTAGGGCTGAGCAGTTCTTC.

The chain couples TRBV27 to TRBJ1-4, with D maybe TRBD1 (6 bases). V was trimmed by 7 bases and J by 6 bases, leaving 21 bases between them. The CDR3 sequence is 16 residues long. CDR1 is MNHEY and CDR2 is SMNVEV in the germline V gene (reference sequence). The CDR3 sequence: CASMQRGGTLYEKLFF. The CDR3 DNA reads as TGTGCCAGCATGCAGAGGGGGGGAACCCTTTATGAAAAACTGTTTTTT.

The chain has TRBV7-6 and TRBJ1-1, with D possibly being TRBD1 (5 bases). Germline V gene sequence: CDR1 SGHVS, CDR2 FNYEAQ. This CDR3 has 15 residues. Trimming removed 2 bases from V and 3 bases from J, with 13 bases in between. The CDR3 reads CASSLRGVGYTEAFF. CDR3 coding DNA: TGTGCCAGCAGCTTACGGGGGGTGGGGTACACTGAAGCTTTCTTT.

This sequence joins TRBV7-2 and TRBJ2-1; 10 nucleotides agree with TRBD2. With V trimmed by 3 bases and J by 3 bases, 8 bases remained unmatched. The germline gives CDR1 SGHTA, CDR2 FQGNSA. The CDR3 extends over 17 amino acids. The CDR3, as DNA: TGTGCCAGCAGCTTCCCCGCCGGGACTAGCGACTACAATGAGCAGTTCTTC. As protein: CASSFPAGTSDYNEQFF.

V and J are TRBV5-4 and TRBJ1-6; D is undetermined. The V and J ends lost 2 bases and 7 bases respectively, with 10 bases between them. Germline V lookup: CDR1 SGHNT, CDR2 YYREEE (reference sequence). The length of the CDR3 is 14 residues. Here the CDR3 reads CASSLSGWNSPLHF. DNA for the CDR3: TGTGCCAGCAGCTTATCGGGGTGGAATTCACCCCTCCACTTT.

CDR3 protein: CASSQEGPGGPLHF. CDR3 bases: TGTGCCAGCAGCCAAGAGGGACCCGGGGGACCCCTCCACTTT. J is TRBJ1-6 and V is TRBV4-2; D might be TRBD1 (5 bases). With 0 bases removed from V and 12 bases from J, the gap between germline ends came to 12 bases. The V gene's germline CDR1 is LGHNA and CDR2 YNFKEQ. CDR3 length: 14 residues.

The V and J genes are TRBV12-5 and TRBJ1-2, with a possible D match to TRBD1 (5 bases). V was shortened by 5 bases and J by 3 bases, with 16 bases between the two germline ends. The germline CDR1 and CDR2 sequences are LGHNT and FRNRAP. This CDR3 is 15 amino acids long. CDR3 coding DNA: TGTGCTAGTGGTGTGGGGGGAGGGGCTGACTATGGCTACACCTTC. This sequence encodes CASGVGGGADYGYTF.

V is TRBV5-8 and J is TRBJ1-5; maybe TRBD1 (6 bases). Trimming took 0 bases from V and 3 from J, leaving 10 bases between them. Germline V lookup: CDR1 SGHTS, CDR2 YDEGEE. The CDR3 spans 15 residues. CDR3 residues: CASSLGQAHNQPQHF. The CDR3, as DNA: TGTGCCAGCAGCTTGGGACAGGCCCACAATCAGCCCCAGCATTTT.

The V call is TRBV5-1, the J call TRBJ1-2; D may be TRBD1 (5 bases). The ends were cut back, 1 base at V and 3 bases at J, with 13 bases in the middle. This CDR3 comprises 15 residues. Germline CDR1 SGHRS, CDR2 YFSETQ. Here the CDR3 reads CASSLSQAPYYGYTF. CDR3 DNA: TGCGCCAGCAGCTTGTCACAGGCTCCATACTATGGCTACACCTTC.

Written as DNA, the CDR3 is TGTGCCAGCCAAACAGGGGGTTCTAATGAAAAACTGTTTTTT. It yields the protein CASQTGGSNEKLFF. The chain links TRBV2 to TRBJ1-4; TRBD1 aligns across 8 bases. The CDR3 consists of 14 residues. Germline-derived CDR1 and CDR2 are SNHLY and FYNNEI. Unmatched junction bases numbered 5, after V lost 8 bases and J lost 3 bases. The whole variable domain, remainder taken from reference TRBV2 and TRBJ1-4, is EPEVTQTPSHQVTQMGQEVILRCVPISNHLYFYWYRQILGQKVEFLVSFYNNEISEKSEIFDDQFSVERPDGSNFTLKIRSTKLEDSAMYFCASQTGGSNEKLFFGSGTQLSVL.

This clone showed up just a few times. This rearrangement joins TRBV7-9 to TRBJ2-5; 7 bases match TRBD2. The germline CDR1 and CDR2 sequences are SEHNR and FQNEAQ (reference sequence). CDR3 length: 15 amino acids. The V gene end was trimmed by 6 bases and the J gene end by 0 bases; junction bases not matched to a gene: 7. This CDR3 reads CASSRSGEYQETQYF. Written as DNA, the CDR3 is TGTGCCAGCAGTCGGAGCGGGGAGTACCAAGAGACCCAGTACTTC.

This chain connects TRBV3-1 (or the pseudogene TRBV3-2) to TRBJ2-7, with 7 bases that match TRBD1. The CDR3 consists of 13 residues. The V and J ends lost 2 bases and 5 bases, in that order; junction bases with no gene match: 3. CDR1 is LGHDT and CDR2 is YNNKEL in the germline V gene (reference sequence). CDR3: CASSQSGGHEQYF. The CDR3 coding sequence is TGTGCCAGCAGCCAATCAGGGGGTCACGAGCAGTACTTC.

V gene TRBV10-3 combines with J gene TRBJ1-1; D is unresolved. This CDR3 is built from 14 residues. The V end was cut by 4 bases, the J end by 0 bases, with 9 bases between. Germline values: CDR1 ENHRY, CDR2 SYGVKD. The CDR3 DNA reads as TGTGCCATCAGTGGAGGCCTCATGAACACTGAAGCTTTCTTT. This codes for CAISGGLMNTEAFF.

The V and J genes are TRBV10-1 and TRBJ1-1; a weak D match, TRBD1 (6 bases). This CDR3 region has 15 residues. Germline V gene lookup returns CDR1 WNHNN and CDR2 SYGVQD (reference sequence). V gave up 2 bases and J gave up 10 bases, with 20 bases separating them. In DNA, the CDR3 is TGCGCCAGCAGTGAGGAAGCATTTGGGCCCAGGGGAGCTTTCTTT. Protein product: CASSEEAFGPRGAFF.

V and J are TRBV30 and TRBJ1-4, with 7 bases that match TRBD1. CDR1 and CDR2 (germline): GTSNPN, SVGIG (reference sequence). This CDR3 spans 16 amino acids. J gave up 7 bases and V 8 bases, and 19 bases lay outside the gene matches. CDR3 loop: CALTKGPGQRIEKLFF. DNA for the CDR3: TGTGCCCTGACGAAAGGACCGGGACAGAGGATTGAAAAACTGTTTTTT.

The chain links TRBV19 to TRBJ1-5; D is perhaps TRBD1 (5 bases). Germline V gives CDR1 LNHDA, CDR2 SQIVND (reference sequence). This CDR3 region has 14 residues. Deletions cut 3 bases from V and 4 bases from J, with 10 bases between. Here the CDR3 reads CASSIGAGNQPQHF. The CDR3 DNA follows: TGTGCCAGTAGTATTGGGGCAGGAAATCAGCCCCAGCATTTT.

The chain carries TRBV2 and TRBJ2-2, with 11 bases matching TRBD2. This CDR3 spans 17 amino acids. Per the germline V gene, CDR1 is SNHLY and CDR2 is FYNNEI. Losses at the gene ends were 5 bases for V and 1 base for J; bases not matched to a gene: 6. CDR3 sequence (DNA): TGTGCCAGCAGTTTGACTAGCGGGGACCAGAACACCGGGGAGCTGTTTTTT. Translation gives CASSLTSGDQNTGELFF.

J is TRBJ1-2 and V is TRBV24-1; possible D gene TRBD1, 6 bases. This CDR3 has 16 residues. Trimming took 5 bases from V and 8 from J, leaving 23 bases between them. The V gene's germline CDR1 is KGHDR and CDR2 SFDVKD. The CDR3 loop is CATSGTLRGGLEGYTF. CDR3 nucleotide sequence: TGTGCCACCAGTGGCACGCTCCGGGGGGGCCTCGAAGGCTACACCTTC.